The 18 T cell receptor beta chains below were found in one sample sequenced in a study of identical twins (dated by TCRdb to about 2016). The protocol used for the library was 5' RACE. The sequencing machine was an Illumina HiSeq 2000. TCRdb ran its own pipeline on the public reads, namely fastp trimming at Q25 and MiXCR clone calling, and kept in-frame beta chains. Every distinct CDR3 protein forms one entry, paired with its most common genes and DNA. In all, the sample holds roughly 690,000 distinct CDR3 sequences, and around 20% of those were seen once. The ten largest clones represent around 4.5% of the sample. These data are also associated with another study on T cells expressing NK-cell markers.

The sample comprised PBMCs. The source of these receptors is a woman aged 18-29 years in good health.

The rearrangement joins TRBV20-1 to TRBJ2-7, with D possibly TRBD2 on 6 matching bases. This CDR3 contains 12 residues. V gave up 5 bases and J gave up 5 bases, with 13 bases separating them. Per germline, CDR1 DFQATT and CDR2 SNEGSKA (reference sequence). The CDR3 is CSAGGTSDEQYF. CDR3 nucleotides: TGCAGTGCTGGGGGGACCTCTGACGAGCAGTACTTC.

The genes are TRBV7-2 and TRBJ2-7, with D perhaps matching TRBD2 (5 bases). Germline V gene lookup returns CDR1 SGHTA and CDR2 FQGNSA. The V and J ends lost 5 bases and 3 bases respectively, with 17 bases between them. The CDR3 consists of 15 residues. The CDR3 sequence is CASSPGAGTFYEQYF. The CDR3 DNA reads TGTGCCAGCAGCCCGGGCGCGGGTACGTTCTACGAGCAGTACTTC.

This sequence joins TRBV12-3 or TRBV12-4 and TRBJ2-5; D not resolved. V shed 3 bases and J shed 1 base, with 12 bases lying between them. There are 15 residues in the CDR3. The CDR3 sequence: CASSFIGGIQETQYF. The CDR3 DNA reads as TGTGCCAGCAGTTTTATAGGCGGAATCCAAGAGACCCAGTACTTC.

This clonotype has more than one count but fewer than ten. The chain combines TRBV20-1 with TRBJ2-2; D may be TRBD1 (5 bases). Germline lookup yields CDR1 DFQATT and CDR2 SNEGSKA (reference sequence). The CDR3 has 13 residues. Trimming pared 6 bases from V and 6 bases from J, leaving 14 bases between. CDR3 in DNA: TGCAGTGCCGAACGACAGAGGCCCGGGGAGCTGTTTTTT. This codes for CSAERQRPGELFF.

The gene calls are TRBV7-6 and TRBJ2-5; D may be TRBD2 (5 bases). This CDR3 is built from 13 residues. Germline assignment: CDR1 SGHVS and CDR2 FNYEAQ. Trimming took off 5 bases at V and 9 bases at J, with 16 bases between the two ends. The CDR3: CASSGGLRNPQYF. In DNA, the CDR3 is TGTGCCAGCAGCGGCGGACTGAGAAACCCCCAGTACTTC.

A few counts support this clonotype. One end of the junction is discordant with germline, which a read error may explain. This rearrangement joins TRBV7-7 to TRBJ2-5; 7 positions agree with TRBD1. Per germline, CDR1 SSHAT and CDR2 FNYEAQ (reference sequence). This CDR3 is 15 amino acids long. The CDR3 loop is CASSLGGRGQETQYF. In DNA form, the CDR3 reads TGTGCTAGCAGCTTAGGGGGCCGAGGACAAGAGACCCAGTACTTC.

For this clonotype: A junction boundary mismatches the germline segment, possibly from a read error. The chain is built from TRBV7-9 and TRBJ2-4; 11 bases align to TRBD2. CDR1 is SEHNR, CDR2 FQNEAQ, per germline (reference sequence). The length of the CDR3 is 14 residues. The CDR3 reads CASSWTSGPNTQYF. The CDR3 DNA follows: TGTGCCAGCAGTTGGACTAGCGGGCCAAACACTCAGTACTTC.

This clonotype was detected a few times. V and J are TRBV9 and TRBJ2-7, with 7 positions matching TRBD2. The junction had 15 bases not matched to a gene; V was cut back by 0 bases and J by 6 bases. The length of the CDR3 is 17 residues. Germline values: CDR1 SGDLS, CDR2 YYNGEE. CDR3 protein: CASSVGRNGGLEREQYF. The CDR3 region has the DNA TGTGCCAGCAGCGTAGGACGCAACGGGGGGTTGGAACGCGAGCAGTACTTC.

The V and J genes are TRBV18 and TRBJ2-5; 8 bases are a match to TRBD1. Unmatched junction bases numbered 9, after V lost 3 bases and J lost 3 bases. Germline V gene lookup returns CDR1 KGHSH and CDR2 LQKENI. The CDR3 consists of 16 residues. The CDR3 spells CASSPPDRVREETQYF. CDR3 nucleotide sequence: TGTGCCAGCTCACCCCCGGACAGGGTCCGTGAAGAGACCCAGTACTTC.

At least ten counts were recorded for this clonotype. The rearrangement joins TRBV5-1 to TRBJ1-1; a weak D match, TRBD1 (5 bases). This CDR3 comprises 13 residues. Trimming shortened V by 5 bases and J by 1 base, and 9 bases separated the two germline ends. Germline V lookup: CDR1 SGHRS, CDR2 YFSETQ. The CDR3 sequence: CASRIDRNTEAFF. CDR3 in DNA: TGCGCCAGCAGGATAGACAGGAACACTGAAGCTTTCTTT.

The table lists this clonotype with many counts. This chain connects TRBV3-1 to TRBJ2-1; D uncertain. This CDR3 contains 12 residues. Trimming removed 3 bases from V and 4 bases from J, with 4 bases in between. CDR1 LGHDT and CDR2 YNNKEL come from the germline V gene (reference sequence). The DNA for the CDR3 is TGTGCCAGCAGCCAGGGGTACAATGAGCAGTTCTTC. Translating it yields CASSQGYNEQFF.

The sample holds a few counts of this clonotype. Here the CDR3 reads CSAIPTEAKNIQYF. Here the CDR3 DNA reads TGCAGTGCTATACCCACAGAAGCCAAAAACATTCAGTACTTC. The J gene is TRBJ2-4, the V gene TRBV20-1; D remains ambiguous. The V gene lost 4 bases and the J gene lost 0 bases, with 10 bases spanning the gap. The germline gives CDR1 DFQATT, CDR2 SNEGSKA (reference sequence). The CDR3 spans 14 residues.

This chain connects TRBV20-1 to TRBJ2-2; D is uncertain. CDR3 length: 16 residues. The V gene's germline CDR1 is DFQATT and CDR2 SNEGSKA (reference sequence). The V and J ends lost 1 base and 7 bases respectively, with 19 bases between them. In nucleotides, the CDR3 is TGCAGTGCTAGAGCCTTTGGGGAAGGAAGAGACGGGGAGCTGTTTTTT. It encodes CSARAFGEGRDGELFF.

The chain employs TRBV7-8 and TRBJ2-6; D is undetermined. The V end was cut by 6 bases, the J end by 2 bases, with 8 bases between. This CDR3 comprises 14 residues. Per germline, CDR1 SGHVS and CDR2 FQNEAQ. CDR3 bases: TGTGCCAGCAGGACGGTAGCTGGGGCCAACGTCCTGACTTTC. Translated, it gives CASRTVAGANVLTF.

The V call is TRBV4-1, the J call TRBJ2-7, with D unresolved. Trimming pared 0 bases from V and 6 bases from J, leaving 15 bases between. Germline V gives CDR1 MGHRA, CDR2 YSYEKL. The CDR3 has 15 residues. As DNA, the CDR3 is TGCGCCAGCAGCCAAGAGAAAGGGATCGTAAGCGAGCAGTACTTC. Protein: CASSQEKGIVSEQYF.

This clonotype was observed at least ten times. V gene TRBV12-3 or TRBV12-4 combines with J gene TRBJ2-1; 9 bases line up with TRBD2. The CDR3 length is 15 residues. V shed 4 bases, J shed 10 bases, and the junction held 11 bases outside the gene matches. CDR3 in DNA: TGTGCCAGCAGTTCGAGCGGGAGGTCTAATCGGGAGCAGTTCTTC. Translating gives CASSSSGRSNREQFF.

There are a few counts of this clonotype. The gene calls are TRBV5-1 and TRBJ2-2; the match to TRBD2 covers 7 bases. The length of the CDR3 is 16 residues. Germline-derived CDR1 and CDR2 are SGHRS and YFSETQ. The V and J ends lost 4 bases and 2 bases, in that order; junction bases with no gene match: 8. Written as DNA, the CDR3 is TGCGCCAGCAGCGTTGGGTCTAGCGGAAACACCGGGGAGCTGTTTTTT. This translates into CASSVGSSGNTGELFF.

This chain uses TRBV4-3 with TRBJ2-7, with 8 bases that match TRBD2. Trimming cost V 0 bases and J 7 bases; bases outside gene matches: 11. Germline V gene sequence: CDR1 LGHNA, CDR2 YSLEER. CDR3 length equals 16 residues. Here the CDR3 reads CASSQDRSGRTREQYF. CDR3 nucleotide sequence: TGCGCCAGCAGCCAAGATCGGAGCGGGAGAACCAGGGAGCAGTACTTC.